This T cell receptor beta chain was sequenced in a study of T cell responses to AZD1222 COVID-19 vaccine (dated by TCRdb to the early 2020s). Concerning the study at large: A total of 230 to 250 trial participants underwent TCR sequencing, of whom about 210 received two doses of AZD1222 and roughly 25 received two doses of the MenACWY control vaccine. Trial participants were enrolled into age subgroups of 18-55, 56-69 and 70-plus years, which contained 148, 28 and 57 TCR-sequenced participants, respectively. Results the study describes overall, beyond this receptor: After two AZD1222 doses, spike-specific TCR breadth and depth were significantly higher than at day 0 and than in MenACWY recipients. Vaccine-associated CD4 TCRs spanned the whole spike protein, with dominant responses in regions 160-218 and 743-854. Conclusions about previously exposed vaccinees are limited because only six or seven AZD1222 recipients were SARS-CoV-2 seropositive at baseline. The 56-69-year group was small, and its depth increase did not reach significance, likely because of low power. Participants were mostly white British, with more females than males. The authors suggested clonal diversity may have been underestimated. Because no samples from the day 14 peak response were available, repertoires could be characterized only after the peak T cell response. Nearly half of unique spike-specific TCRs reportedly recognized epitopes outside regions mutated in the B.1.351 and B.1.1.7 variants.

The CDR3 regions of human TCRbeta chains were subjected to immunosequencing. Turning to the authors' computational methods: TCRs in the repertoires were compared against a reference library of SARS-CoV-2-specific TCRs that had been generated with the MIRA antigen-specificity platform. Breadth was defined as the fraction of unique TCRs that were SARS-CoV-2-associated. Depth was defined as the fraction of total T cells that were SARS-CoV-2-associated. Using the MIRA data, each spike-specific TCR was assigned both to the spike region to which the TCR was reactive and to a CD4 or CD8 class. Log10-transformed breadth and depth values were compared by one-way ANOVA with Sidak's multiple comparisons tests. Here the immuneACCESS table is served through TCRdb, limited to in-frame sequences with V and J called. Missing clones are a known gap in these copies; in checked studies unresolved V genes cover under half, and the rest lacks a known reason. V and J calls and clone size are those listed in that table; D and trimming were worked out from the DNA. Recorded for this sample are 160,000 or so clones; about 90% of them occurred a single time. The ten largest clones add up to 1% to 1.4% of the sample.

This clone was seen once. Its antigen is still unknown. No base quality information exists; no much larger clone differs at one position. The sample's time point label is to be understood as: about 28 days (+/-7) after the second vaccine dose. Because spike-specific TCR depth and breadth did not differ between the two schedules, AZD1222 recipients who got a second dose at roughly 4 weeks were pooled with those who got a second dose at roughly 12 weeks. Vaccinee samples came from UK trials COV001 and COV002, including a single-blind randomized controlled phase 2/3 trial of AZD1222 (ChAdOx1 nCoV-19) in healthy adults. Trial participant PBMC samples were collected at day 0 and day 28 after the second dose for TCRbeta chain sequencing. Sample: peripheral blood, taken 28 days after the second AZD1222 dose. This TCR was sampled from an adult who received the AZD1222 COVID-19 vaccine.

CDR3 protein: CASGPGQGWNTEAFF. Here is the DNA: TGTGCCAGCGGACCGGGACAGGGGTGGAACACTGAAGCTTTCTTT. The V and J genes are TRBV9 and TRBJ1-1, and 10 junctional nucleotides match TRBD1. The germline V gene sets CDR1 to SGDLS and CDR2 to YYNGEE. Counted from cysteine to phenylalanine, this CDR3 has 15 amino acids. Only the CDR3 portion is preserved as DNA: 45 bases, with reading frame beginning at the first base. V lost 7 bases and J lost 1 base, and the count of bases not matched to a germline gene is 7.